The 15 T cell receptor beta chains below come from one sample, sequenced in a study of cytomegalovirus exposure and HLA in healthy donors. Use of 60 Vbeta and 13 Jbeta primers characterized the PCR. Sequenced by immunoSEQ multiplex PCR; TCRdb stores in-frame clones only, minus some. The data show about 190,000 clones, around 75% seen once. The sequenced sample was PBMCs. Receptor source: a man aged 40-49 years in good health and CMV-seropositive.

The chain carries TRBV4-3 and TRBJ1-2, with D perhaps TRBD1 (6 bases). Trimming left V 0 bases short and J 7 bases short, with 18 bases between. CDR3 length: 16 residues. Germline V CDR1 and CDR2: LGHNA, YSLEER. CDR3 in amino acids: CASSQEGGRGASGYTF. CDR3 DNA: TGCGCCAGCAGCCAAGAAGGTGGCAGGGGAGCGTCTGGCTACACCTTC.

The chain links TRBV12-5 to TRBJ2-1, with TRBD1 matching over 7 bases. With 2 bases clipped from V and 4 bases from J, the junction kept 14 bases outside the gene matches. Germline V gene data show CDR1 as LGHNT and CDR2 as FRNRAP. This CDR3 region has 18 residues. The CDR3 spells CASGLTMTGSDSYNEQFF. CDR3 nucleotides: TGTGCTAGTGGTTTGACAATGACAGGGTCGGATTCATACAATGAGCAGTTCTTC.

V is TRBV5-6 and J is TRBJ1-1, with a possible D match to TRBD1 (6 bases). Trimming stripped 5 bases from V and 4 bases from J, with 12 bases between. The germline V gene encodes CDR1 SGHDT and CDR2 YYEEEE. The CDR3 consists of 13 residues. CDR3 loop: CASREQGSTEAFF. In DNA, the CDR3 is TGTGCCAGCAGGGAACAGGGAAGCACTGAAGCTTTCTTT.

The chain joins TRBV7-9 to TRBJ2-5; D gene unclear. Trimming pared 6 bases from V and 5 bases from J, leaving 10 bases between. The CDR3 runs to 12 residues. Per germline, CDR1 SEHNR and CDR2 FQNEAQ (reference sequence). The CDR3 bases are TGTGCCAGCAGTGAACTTTCGGAGACCCAGTACTTC. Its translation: CASSELSETQYF. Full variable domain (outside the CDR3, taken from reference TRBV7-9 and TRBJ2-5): DTGVSQNPRHKITKRGQNVTFRCDPISEHNRLYWYRQTLGQGPEFLTYFQNEAQLEKSRLLSDRFSAERPKGSFSTLEIQRTEQGDSAMYLCASSELSETQYFGPGTRLLVL.

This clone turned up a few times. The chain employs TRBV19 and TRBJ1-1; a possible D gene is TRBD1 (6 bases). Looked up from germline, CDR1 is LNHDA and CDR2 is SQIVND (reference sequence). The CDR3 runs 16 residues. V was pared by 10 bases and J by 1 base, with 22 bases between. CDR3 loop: CAISEPTVGANTEAFF. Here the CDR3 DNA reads TGTGCCATTTCGGAACCAACGGTGGGGGCGAACACTGAAGCTTTCTTT.

Here the CDR3 DNA reads TGTGCCTGGAGTGTAGGGACACGTAGCACAGATACGCAGTATTTT. This gives the protein CAWSVGTRSTDTQYF. The chain has TRBV30 and TRBJ2-3; TRBD1 might be the D (6 bases). CDR3 length equals 15 residues. The V gene lost 0 bases and the J gene lost 0 bases, with 10 bases spanning the gap. CDR1 and CDR2 from the germline V gene are GTSNPN and SVGIG (reference sequence).

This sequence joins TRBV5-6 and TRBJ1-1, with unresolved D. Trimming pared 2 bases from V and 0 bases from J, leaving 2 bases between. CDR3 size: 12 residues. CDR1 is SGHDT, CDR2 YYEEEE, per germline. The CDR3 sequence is CASSFLNTEAFF. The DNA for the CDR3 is TGTGCCAGCAGCTTCTTGAACACTGAAGCTTTCTTT.

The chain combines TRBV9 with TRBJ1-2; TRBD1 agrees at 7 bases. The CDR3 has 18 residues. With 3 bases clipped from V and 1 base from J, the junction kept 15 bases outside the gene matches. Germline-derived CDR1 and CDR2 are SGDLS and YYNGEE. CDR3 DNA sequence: TGTGCCAGCAGCGCCAAACAGGGGTCCCCTAACATTAACTATGGCTACACCTTC. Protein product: CASSAKQGSPNINYGYTF.

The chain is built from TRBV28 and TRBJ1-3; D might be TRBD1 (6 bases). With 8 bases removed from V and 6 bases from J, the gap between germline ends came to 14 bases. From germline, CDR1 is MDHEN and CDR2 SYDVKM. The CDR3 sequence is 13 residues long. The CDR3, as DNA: TGTGCCAGCGGTACAGGGCTGGCAAACACCATATATTTT. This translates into CASGTGLANTIYF. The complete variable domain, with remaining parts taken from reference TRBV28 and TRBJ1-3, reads DVKVTQSSRYLVKRTGEKVFLECVQDMDHENMFWYRQDPGLGLRLIYFSYDVKMKEKGDIPEGYSVSREKKERFSLILESASTNQTSMYLCASGTGLANTIYFGEGSWLTVV.

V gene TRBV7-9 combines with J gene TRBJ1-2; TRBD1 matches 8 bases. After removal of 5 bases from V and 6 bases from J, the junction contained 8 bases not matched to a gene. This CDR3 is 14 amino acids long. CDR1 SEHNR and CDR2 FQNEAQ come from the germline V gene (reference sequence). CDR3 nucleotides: TGTGCCAGCAGCCAGATGGGACAGGAGGATGGCTACACCTTC. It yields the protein CASSQMGQEDGYTF. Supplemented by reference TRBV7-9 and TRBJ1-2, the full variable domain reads DTGVSQNPRHKITKRGQNVTFRCDPISEHNRLYWYRQTLGQGPEFLTYFQNEAQLEKSRLLSDRFSAERPKGSFSTLEIQRTEQGDSAMYLCASSQMGQEDGYTFGSGTRLTVV.

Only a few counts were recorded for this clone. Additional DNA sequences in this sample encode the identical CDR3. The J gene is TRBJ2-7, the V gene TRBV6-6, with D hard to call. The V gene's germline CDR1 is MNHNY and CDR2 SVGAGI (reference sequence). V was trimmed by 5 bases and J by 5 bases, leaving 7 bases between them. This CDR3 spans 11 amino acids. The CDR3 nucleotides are TGTGCCAGCAGTCTCGCGGACGAGCAGTACTTC. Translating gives CASSLADEQYF.

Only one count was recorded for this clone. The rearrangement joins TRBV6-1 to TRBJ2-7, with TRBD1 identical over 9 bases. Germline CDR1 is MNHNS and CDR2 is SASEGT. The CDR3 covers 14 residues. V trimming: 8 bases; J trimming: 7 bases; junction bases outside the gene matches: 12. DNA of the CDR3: TGTGCCAGCCCGGGACAGGGATTTCTGCGGGAGCAGTACTTC. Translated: CASPGQGFLREQYF.

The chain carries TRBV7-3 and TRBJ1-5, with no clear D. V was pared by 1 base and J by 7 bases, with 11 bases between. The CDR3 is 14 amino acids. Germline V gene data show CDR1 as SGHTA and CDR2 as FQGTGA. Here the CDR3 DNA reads TGTGCCAGCAGCTTAATCCAAGGTAGCCAGCCCCAGCATTTT. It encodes CASSLIQGSQPQHF.

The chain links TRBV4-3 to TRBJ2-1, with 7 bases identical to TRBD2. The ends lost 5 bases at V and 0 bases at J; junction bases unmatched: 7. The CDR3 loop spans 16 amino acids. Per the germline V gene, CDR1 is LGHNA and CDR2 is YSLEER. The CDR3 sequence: CASSGSGDSSYNEQFF. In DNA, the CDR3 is TGCGCCAGCAGCGGAAGCGGGGATAGCTCCTACAATGAGCAGTTCTTC.

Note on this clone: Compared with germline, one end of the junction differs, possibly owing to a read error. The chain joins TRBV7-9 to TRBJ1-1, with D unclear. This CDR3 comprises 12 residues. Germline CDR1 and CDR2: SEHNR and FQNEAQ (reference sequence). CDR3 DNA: TGTTCCAGCAGCTTTCGGTTGACTGAAGCTTTCTTT. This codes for CSSSFRLTEAFF.